This entry is about one TCR beta chain. Authors' methods: Quantification of nucleated cells was approximated via reference gene primer amplification. Profiling relied on immunoSEQ multiplex PCR, and the TCRdb table lists in-frame clones only, not all of them. Clone size and V and J calls were adopted from that table, with D and trimming inferred from the DNA. The sample carries 250,000 to 300,000 clones, around nine tenths recorded once. The entry originates in a study of blood T cell repertoires in COVID-19. On the study more broadly: The United States, Italy and Spain were the sources of the acute and convalescent COVID-19 samples. The cDNA or gDNA used as material had been derived from T cells, B-cell-depleted T cells, or PBMCs.

V was clipped by 0 bases and J by 8 bases; unmatched bases: 7. This CDR3 is 15 amino acids long. Germline CDR1 SGDLS, CDR2 YYNGEE. Sequenced sample: peripheral blood. The TCR sequence derives from a man in his forties with acute or convalescent COVID-19. The chain uses TRBV9 and TRBJ2-1; 8 bases map to TRBD1. The CDR3 nucleotides are TGTGCCAGCAGCGTAGGGTGGCAGGGGGCATATGAGCAGTTCTTC. Translation gives CASSVGWQGAYEQFF.